The rows below give T cell receptor beta chains drawn from one sample of a study of T cell changes during pregnancy in multiple sclerosis. The table came from immunoSEQ multiplex PCR; TCRdb's copy has only in-frame clones and leaves some out. The sample comprises 58,000 or so clones, about 91% of which are singletons, and 1.8% rests with the top ten. The source was peripheral blood, collected after pregnancy. Receptors were obtained from a female donor with multiple sclerosis, enrolled in a pregnancy study. Both conserved end residues are trimmed from each CDR3. Each record gives: V gene, J gene, CDR3 protein.

>TRBV4-2|TRBJ2-5
ASSSGGAQETQY
>TRBV4-1|TRBJ1-5
ASSQGGGRTWQPQH
>TRBV6-5|TRBJ1-5
ASSYGRYSNQPQH
>TRBV15|TRBJ2-2
ATSRDRAGNTGELF
>TRBV7-9|TRBJ2-1
ASSLALAGAYNEQF
>TRBV10-3|TRBJ1-5
AISEASFRGDQPQH
>TRBV14|TRBJ1-2
ASSQGTGTDYGYT
>TRBV11-2|TRBJ1-1
ASRTGLVTEAF
>TRBV19|TRBJ1-4
ASSPLGAGWDEKLF
>TRBV5-1|TRBJ1-2
ASSLAVSGPYGYT
>TRBV9|TRBJ2-5
ASSVGQTWETQY
>TRBV5-1|TRBJ1-5
ASSLDTDQPQH
>TRBV6-1|TRBJ2-2
ASSEGLAGAGELF
>TRBV7-2|TRBJ1-2
ASSLVGQGLYGYT
>TRBV6-4|TRBJ1-6
ASSVTGDNSPLH
>TRBV5-5|TRBJ1-5
ASSPYRAGQPQH
>TRBV28|TRBJ2-3
ASSLDNTDTQY
>TRBV2|TRBJ2-2
ATLPQGAGELF
>TRBV4-3|TRBJ2-3
ASSQIAGGPADTQY
>TRBV5-6|TRBJ2-3
ASSFGLAGSTQY
>TRBV11-2|TRBJ2-2
ASSVGLGAGELF
>TRBV2|TRBJ1-1
ASNLLLGLAGGAF
>TRBV4-3|TRBJ1-2
ASSQDWGHSYGYT
>TRBV19|TRBJ2-1
ASSTRQGTSSYNEQF
>TRBV13|TRBJ1-1
ASSDRSTEAF
>TRBV7-2|TRBJ2-2
ASSVYRGSGELF
>TRBV7-9|TRBJ1-3
ASSLALGNTIY
>TRBV2|TRBJ1-4
ASSDTVREKLF
>TRBV7-2|TRBJ2-5
ASSLVHAETQY
>TRBV6-6|TRBJ2-1
ASSYSGREQF
>TRBV7-9|TRBJ1-1
ASSLSRGHTEAF
>TRBV5-6|TRBJ1-2
ASSPTSFYGYT
>TRBV18|TRBJ1-6
ASSLGQGVSPLH
>TRBV27|TRBJ2-5
ASSLTHSGEQY
>TRBV19|TRBJ1-1
ASSTFRGGTDTEAF
>TRBV18|TRBJ2-7
ASSPTAGGSYEQY
>TRBV19|TRBJ1-1
ASIRTARNTEAF
>TRBV27|TRBJ2-2
ASSFGREGTGELF
>TRBV7-2|TRBJ2-3
ASRVKPTDTQY
>TRBV7-3|TRBJ2-1
ASSYGGGANNEQF
>TRBV7-2|TRBJ2-3
ASPQEGGTDTQY
>TRBV5-6|TRBJ1-1
ASSTGTGNTEAF
>TRBV5-3|TRBJ2-1
ARSLRKVGGLYEQF
>TRBV2|TRBJ1-6
ASISRGLGSPLH
>TRBV10-3|TRBJ1-6
AISELGQSVSPLH
>TRBV27|TRBJ2-1
ASSPWTGYYNEQF